Listed here are 16 T cell receptor beta chains from one sample, sequenced in a study of T cells in Graves' hyperthyroidism and ophthalmopathy. From RNA transcripts, TCR beta CDR3 regions were amplified. Researchers ran a first-round RT-PCR on the TCR CDR3 using the HTBI primer set. TCRdb re-called the multiplex PCR reads through MiXCR, storing one row per CDR3 protein. The data contain roughly 570,000 distinct CDR3 sequences, under 60% of them seen just once; the ten biggest clones take up over 15%. Input material: peripheral blood or thyroid tissue (not recorded which). These receptors all stem from an adult woman with Graves' disease, either hyperthyroidism or ophthalmopathy (not recorded which).

This clonotype has at least ten counts. This chain uses TRBV4-2 with TRBJ1-2; D unresolved. Trimming pared 0 bases from V and 5 bases from J, leaving 4 bases between. The CDR3 loop spans 12 amino acids. The germline V gene encodes CDR1 LGHNA and CDR2 YNFKEQ. The CDR3 nucleotides read TGTGCCAGCAGCCAAGATTTGTATGGCTACACCTTC. It is translated as CASSQDLYGYTF.

This chain joins TRBV14 and TRBJ2-5; D ambiguous. The CDR3 runs to 12 residues. The germline V and J ends were trimmed by 5 bases and 5 bases, with 9 bases remaining between them. Germline CDR1 and CDR2: SGHDN and FVKESK. In nucleotides, the CDR3 is TGTGCCAGCAGCTTCATGCGCGAGACCCAGTACTTC. Protein: CASSFMRETQYF.

This clonotype was counted at least ten times. This rearrangement joins TRBV15 to TRBJ1-5; tentatively, D is TRBD1 (6 bases). V lost 1 base, J lost 5 bases, and 15 bases lay in between. The germline CDR1 and CDR2 sequences are LNHNV and YYDKDF (reference sequence). The CDR3 is made up of 16 amino acids. The CDR3 protein is CATSRGTAGAHQPQHF. DNA for the CDR3: TGTGCCACCAGCAGAGGGACAGCGGGCGCGCATCAGCCCCAGCATTTT.

This clonotype has ten or more counts. The gene calls are TRBV5-1 and TRBJ1-1; TRBD1 is a possible D gene (6 bases). This CDR3 is 14 amino acids long. V lost 4 bases and J 0 bases, leaving 10 bases between the germline ends. Per the germline V gene, CDR1 is SGHRS and CDR2 is YFSETQ. CDR3 in DNA: TGCGCCAGCAGCCGACAGGATTTGAACACTGAAGCTTTCTTT. Amino acid sequence: CASSRQDLNTEAFF.

The chain employs TRBV29-1 and TRBJ1-3; 9 nucleotides align to TRBD1. CDR3 size: 14 residues. Germline V lookup: CDR1 SQVTM, CDR2 ANQGSEA. Germline trimming cut 4 bases from V and 2 bases from J; bases unmatched to any gene: 3. CDR3 in amino acids: CSVATGGTGNTIYF. The CDR3 nucleotides are TGCAGCGTTGCGACAGGGGGAACTGGAAACACCATATATTTT. Drawing the rest from reference TRBV29-1 and TRBJ1-3, the complete variable domain is SAVISQKPSRDICQRGTSLTIQCQVDSQVTMMFWYRQQPGQSLTLIATANQGSEATYESGFVIDKFPISRPNLTFSTLTVSNMSPEDSSIYLCSVATGGTGNTIYFGEGSWLTVV.

The chain joins TRBV10-2 to TRBJ1-6; 7 bases align to TRBD1. V dropped 3 bases and J dropped 11; count of bases not matched to a gene: 7. Germline lookup yields CDR1 WSHSY and CDR2 SAAADI. The CDR3 extends over 14 amino acids. The CDR3 spells CASSEGQAGPPLHF. CDR3 nucleotide sequence: TGCGCCAGCAGTGAAGGACAGGCAGGTCCACCCCTCCACTTT.

The V call is TRBV20-1, the J call TRBJ2-7, with 11 bases lining up with TRBD1. V shed 7 bases, J shed 3 bases, and the junction held 5 bases outside the gene matches. The CDR3 has 13 residues. Germline lookup yields CDR1 DFQATT and CDR2 SNEGSKA (reference sequence). The CDR3 nucleotides are TGCAGTGTCCCGGGGACAGGGGGCTACGAGCAGTACTTC. Its translation: CSVPGTGGYEQYF.

This clonotype was detected many times. The chain carries TRBV6-6 and TRBJ1-1; D may be TRBD1 (5 bases). CDR3 length equals 13 residues. Trimming left V 6 bases short and J 5 bases short, with 13 bases between. Germline assignment: CDR1 MNHNY and CDR2 SVGAGI (reference sequence). CDR3 DNA sequence: TGTGCCAGCAGCCAAGGTAGGGGAACTGAAGCTTTCTTT. Protein product: CASSQGRGTEAFF.

Remarks on this clonotype: The germline gene is not matched at one end of the junction; a read error may be the cause. The chain has TRBV24-1 and TRBJ1-1; no clear D. The germline V gene has CDR1 KGHDR and CDR2 SFDVKD. This CDR3 contains 14 residues. The chain's CDR3 is CASSDLAVNTEAFF. CDR3 nucleotides: TGTGCCAGCAGTGATTTGGCCGTGAACACTGAAGCTTTCTTT.

The V gene is TRBV4-1, the J gene TRBJ2-3; 9 bases match TRBD2. Germline CDR1 MGHRA, CDR2 YSYEKL. CDR3 length: 16 amino acids. Trimming took 5 bases from V and 3 from J; bases not matched to a gene: 9. This chain's CDR3 is CASSLVSGSGTDTQYF. DNA for the CDR3: TGCGCCAGCAGCTTAGTTAGCGGGAGCGGAACAGATACGCAGTATTTT.

The chain links TRBV6-5 to TRBJ1-2, with 7 bases identical to TRBD1. Trimming took 5 bases from V and 6 from J; bases not matched to a gene: 9. CDR1 is MNHEY, CDR2 SVGAGI, per germline. The CDR3 totals 14 residues. DNA for the CDR3: TGTGCCAGCAGTACCCCCGGACAGGTCAATGGCTACACCTTC. Its protein is CASSTPGQVNGYTF.

This clonotype was detected ten times or more. V is TRBV4-2 and J is TRBJ1-1; tentatively, D is TRBD1 (6 bases). The germline CDR1 and CDR2 sequences are LGHNA and YNFKEQ. Trimming cost V 0 bases and J 5 bases, with 10 bases left between them. The CDR3 covers 14 residues. The CDR3 protein is CASSQEGGVTEAFF. The CDR3 nucleotides are TGTGCCAGCAGCCAAGAAGGGGGGGTGACTGAAGCTTTCTTT.

The genes are TRBV13 and TRBJ2-7; D may match TRBD1 or TRBD2 (5 bases each). Deletions cut 0 bases from V and 7 bases from J, with 16 bases between. CDR3 length: 15 amino acids. Per the germline V gene, CDR1 is PRHDT and CDR2 is FYEKMQ (reference sequence). The chain's CDR3 is CASSLGMRGSGEQYF. CDR3 bases: TGTGCCAGCAGCTTAGGAATGAGGGGCTCGGGAGAGCAGTACTTC. Drawing the rest from reference TRBV13 and TRBJ2-7, the complete variable domain is AAGVIQSPRHLIKEKRETATLKCYPIPRHDTVYWYQQGPGQDPQFLISFYEKMQSDKGSIPDRFSAQQFSDYHSELNMSSLELGDSALYFCASSLGMRGSGEQYFGPGTRLTVT.

The table lists this clonotype with many counts. This chain connects TRBV10-2 to TRBJ2-2; 8 bases agree with TRBD2. Germline-derived CDR1 and CDR2 are WSHSY and SAAADI. V dropped 4 bases and J dropped 6; count of bases not matched to a gene: 4. CDR3 length equals 14 residues. In DNA form, the CDR3 reads TGCGCCAGCAGTGGGCTAGCGGGCGCCGGGGAGCTGTTTTTT. This gives the protein CASSGLAGAGELFF.

In its sample, this clonotype was seen many times. This chain links TRBV3-1 with TRBJ1-5; TRBD1 matches at 8 bases. This CDR3 spans 14 amino acids. Germline V CDR1 and CDR2: LGHDT, YNNKEL (reference sequence). Losses at the gene ends were 3 bases for V and 6 bases for J; bases not matched to a gene: 4. CDR3 sequence reads: CASSQDRESQPQHF. The CDR3 DNA reads as TGTGCCAGCAGCCAGGACAGGGAGTCTCAGCCCCAGCATTTT.

This clonotype was detected a few times. CDR3 in amino acids: CSVVDREAFF. The CDR3 DNA is TGCAGCGTCGTAGACAGGGAAGCTTTCTTT. The J gene is TRBJ1-1, the V gene TRBV29-1; TRBD1 is a possible D gene (6 bases). Germline values: CDR1 SQVTM, CDR2 ANQGSEA. Trimming stripped 6 bases from V and 8 bases from J, with 10 bases between. The CDR3 length is 10 residues.